These 19 T cell receptor beta chains were sequenced from one sample in a study of T cell responses to AZD1222 COVID-19 vaccine. The method was immunoSEQ multiplex PCR; TCRdb's version includes in-frame clones alone and lacks a portion of them. The repertoire holds about 120,000 clones, with around 83% as singletons. The specimen was peripheral blood, collected 28 days after the second AZD1222 dose. All receptors come from an adult who received the AZD1222 COVID-19 vaccine.

V and J are TRBV4-3 and TRBJ1-6; weak D call: TRBD1 (5 bases). V lost 0 bases to trimming and J lost 5 bases, with 17 bases between them. This CDR3 spans 18 amino acids. Looked up from germline, CDR1 is LGHNA and CDR2 is YSLEER. DNA for the CDR3: TGCGCCAGCAGCCAAGAGCGGCAGGGTCCCATGAATAATTCACCCCTCCACTTT. Its protein is CASSQERQGPMNNSPLHF.

This clone was observed a few times. The chain couples TRBV3-1 (or the pseudogene TRBV3-2) to TRBJ2-1; 9 bases are shared with TRBD1. Germline V gives CDR1 LGHDT, CDR2 YNNKEL (reference sequence). After removal of 2 bases from V and 7 bases from J, the junction contained 9 bases not matched to a gene. This CDR3 has 16 residues. The CDR3 DNA sequence: TGTGCCAGCAGCCAACTGGGACAGGGAGGTAAGAATGAGCAGTTCTTC. Encoded protein: CASSQLGQGGKNEQFF.

J is TRBJ2-3 and V is TRBV10-1, with D maybe TRBD1 (5 bases). The V gene lost 7 bases and the J gene lost 4 bases, with 12 bases spanning the gap. From germline, CDR1 is WNHNN and CDR2 SYGVQD (reference sequence). The CDR3 length is 13 residues. The CDR3: CASKKGLADTQYF. CDR3 sequence (DNA): TGCGCCAGCAAAAAGGGGCTCGCAGATACGCAGTATTTT.

The rearrangement joins TRBV16 to TRBJ1-2, with 7 bases fitting TRBD1. V shed 7 bases and J 4 bases; nucleotides not matched to a gene: 9. Germline CDR1 KGHSY, CDR2 FQNENV. This CDR3 is 14 amino acids long. The CDR3 sequence is CASNPTGEVYGYTF. The CDR3 DNA follows: TGTGCCAGCAACCCTACAGGGGAGGTCTATGGCTACACCTTC.

The V gene is TRBV13, the J gene TRBJ2-7; D might be TRBD1 (6 bases). This CDR3 has 15 amino acids. CDR1 PRHDT and CDR2 FYEKMQ come from the germline V gene (reference sequence). V was cut by 4 bases and J by 2 bases, with 15 bases left in between. CDR3 DNA sequence: TGTGCCAGCAGCTCCCGGACAGAGGGTACCTACGAGCAGTACTTC. Its translation: CASSSRTEGTYEQYF.

The chain has TRBV25-1 and TRBJ2-5, with D tentatively TRBD1 (6 bases). The CDR3 has 14 amino acids. Germline V gives CDR1 MGHDK, CDR2 SYGVNS. Trimming pared 4 bases from V and 5 bases from J, leaving 14 bases between. The CDR3 nucleotides are TGTGCCAGCAGTGCTTTACAGGGTTGGGAGACCCAGTACTTC. It specifies CASSALQGWETQYF.

The gene calls are TRBV30 and TRBJ1-1; the D is unclear. The V and J ends lost 0 bases and 1 base respectively, with 6 bases between them. The germline gives CDR1 GTSNPN, CDR2 SVGIG (reference sequence). The CDR3 totals 13 residues. CDR3 amino acids: CAWSVQENTEAFF. For the CDR3, the DNA is TGTGCCTGGAGTGTACAAGAGAACACTGAAGCTTTCTTT.

A single count supports this clone. V is TRBV10-3 and J is TRBJ1-3, with D hard to call. Deletions cut 0 bases from V and 0 bases from J, with 15 bases between. Per the germline V gene, CDR1 is ENHRY and CDR2 is SYGVKD. This CDR3 has 18 amino acids. The CDR3 sequence: CAISESMSTIRSGNTIYF. The CDR3 DNA reads as TGTGCCATCAGTGAGTCGATGTCCACCATACGCTCTGGAAACACCATATATTTT.

In this sample, this clone turned up a few times. The chain couples TRBV7-2 to TRBJ2-5; 7 nucleotides match TRBD1. V was clipped by 1 base and J by 4 bases; unmatched bases: 3. From germline, CDR1 is SGHTA and CDR2 FQGNSA. This CDR3 comprises 14 residues. This chain's CDR3 is CASSLGGQLETQYF. DNA for the CDR3: TGTGCCAGCAGCTTAGGGGGACAGTTAGAGACCCAGTACTTC.

The V gene is TRBV4-1, the J gene TRBJ2-7, with D perhaps assigned TRBD1 or TRBD2 (5 bases each). Germline V gene lookup returns CDR1 MGHRA and CDR2 YSYEKL. The CDR3 contains 15 residues. Trimming took off 0 bases at V and 0 bases at J, with 9 bases between the two ends. The CDR3 loop reads CASSQDRDPSYEQYF. The CDR3 DNA reads as TGCGCCAGCAGCCAAGACCGGGACCCCTCCTACGAGCAGTACTTC.

J is TRBJ2-3 and V is TRBV10-2, with 7 bases matching TRBD1. The germline V gene has CDR1 WSHSY and CDR2 SAAADI. The ends lost 8 bases at V and 1 base at J; junction bases unmatched: 3. The CDR3 is 13 amino acids. The CDR3 DNA reads TGCGCCAGCTGGCAGGGGGGCACAGATACGCAGTATTTT. It translates to CASWQGGTDTQYF.

This clone was detected a few times. The gene calls are TRBV11-2 and TRBJ1-1; D may be TRBD1 (5 bases). Trimming took off 3 bases at V and 5 bases at J, with 13 bases between the two ends. The germline V gene has CDR1 SGHAT and CDR2 FQNNGV. The CDR3 has 14 residues. CDR3 in DNA: TGTGCCAGCAGCTTCCAGGGTTATAGAACTGAAGCTTTCTTT. Encoded protein: CASSFQGYRTEAFF.

On this clone itself: Germline and junction disagree at one end, which may indicate a read error. The chain is built from TRBV19 and TRBJ1-2; 9 bases fit TRBD1. Looked up from germline, CDR1 is LNHDA and CDR2 is SQIVND (reference sequence). The CDR3 totals 14 residues. The CDR3 reads CASRRDREVGEDSF. CDR3 in DNA: TGTGCCAGTAGGAGGGACAGGGAAGTAGGCGAGGACTCCTTC.

The chain has TRBV4-3 and TRBJ2-1; perhaps TRBD2 as D (7 bases). Germline CDR1 is LGHNA and CDR2 is YSLEER. The CDR3 totals 14 residues. Deletions cut 4 bases from V and 8 bases from J, with 15 bases between. CDR3 residues: CASSPLGGLDEQFF. CDR3 nucleotide sequence: TGCGCCAGCAGCCCTCTGGGGGGGCTCGATGAGCAGTTCTTC.

The V gene is TRBV7-2, the J gene TRBJ1-5, with 8 nucleotides matching TRBD1. The CDR3 is made up of 14 amino acids. Trimming removed 5 bases from V and 4 bases from J; junction bases left unmatched: 4. Germline CDR1 and CDR2: SGHTA and FQGNSA. CDR3 coding DNA: TGTGCCAGCAGCAAGGGACAGGCGAATCAGCCCCAGCATTTT. This sequence encodes CASSKGQANQPQHF.

This chain joins TRBV9 and TRBJ1-3; tentatively, D is TRBD1 (6 bases). Germline lookup yields CDR1 SGDLS and CDR2 YYNGEE. V was pared by 4 bases and J by 0 bases, with 14 bases between. This CDR3 has 16 amino acids. CDR3 sequence reads: CASSPRQASSGNTIYF. CDR3 DNA: TGTGCCAGCAGCCCTAGACAGGCGAGCTCTGGAAACACCATATATTTT. Full variable domain (outside the CDR3, taken from reference TRBV9 and TRBJ1-3): DSGVTQTPKHLITATGQRVTLRCSPRSGDLSVYWYQQSLDQGLQFLIQYYNGEERAKGNILERFSAQQFPDLHSELNLSSLELGDSALYFCASSPRQASSGNTIYFGEGSWLTVV.

This sequence joins TRBV13 and TRBJ2-5; 8 bases line up with TRBD2. Germline-derived CDR1 and CDR2 are PRHDT and FYEKMQ (reference sequence). The CDR3 totals 16 residues. Trimming took 0 bases from V and 9 from J; bases not matched to a gene: 12. The CDR3 DNA reads TGTGCCAGCAGCTTAGGCCGGAGCGGGGGCCTCGGGGCCCAGTACTTC. It specifies CASSLGRSGGLGAQYF. Together with reference TRBV13 and TRBJ2-5, the CDR3 gives the full variable domain: AAGVIQSPRHLIKEKRETATLKCYPIPRHDTVYWYQQGPGQDPQFLISFYEKMQSDKGSIPDRFSAQQFSDYHSELNMSSLELGDSALYFCASSLGRSGGLGAQYFGPGTRLLVL.

The chain uses TRBV5-6 and TRBJ2-5; TRBD2 agrees at 8 bases. The CDR3 spans 15 residues. Germline CDR1 SGHDT, CDR2 YYEEEE. The J segment lost 2 bases and the V segment lost 4 bases, leaving 7 bases of the junction unmatched. The CDR3 protein is CASSRRGGGQETQYF. DNA for the CDR3: TGTGCCAGCAGCCGGAGAGGCGGGGGGCAAGAGACCCAGTACTTC. Full variable domain (remainder filled in from reference TRBV5-6 and TRBJ2-5): DAGVTQSPTHLIKTRGQQVTLRCSPKSGHDTVSWYQQALGQGPQFIFQYYEEEERQRGNFPDRFSGHQFPNYSSELNVNALLLGDSALYLCASSRRGGGQETQYFGPGTRLLVL.

The rearrangement uses TRBV12-3 or TRBV12-4 and TRBJ1-2, with a weak D call TRBD1 (6 bases). V gave up 1 base and J gave up 4 bases, with 7 bases separating them. This CDR3 region has 13 residues. The CDR3 nucleotides are TGTGCCAGCAGTTTAGAACAGGGCTATGGCTACACCTTC. Protein sequence: CASSLEQGYGYTF.